This is a list of T cell receptor beta chains from one sample in a study of CD8+ T cells in alopecia areata. Profiled with immunoSEQ multiplex PCR; TCRdb holds only in-frame clones, not every one. The data hold around 250,000 clones, with 67% observed a single time. The sample consisted of CD4+ T cells sorted from blood, taken at week 0. These receptor sequences come from a human donor with alopecia areata. Both conserved end residues are part of each CDR3. D genes are given only for firm matches. Only part of the rows carry a size: once, few, many, or a class if the clone is expanded.

v_call,clone_size,d_call,j_call,cdr3_nt,cdr3_aa
TRBV4-3,few,.,TRBJ2-1,TGCGCCAGCAGCCAAGGACACAGGGTCGCCTACAATGAGCAGTTCTTC,CASSQGHRVAYNEQFF
TRBV2,few,.,TRBJ1-1,TGTGCCAGCAGTGAACTGGGGGCGCGGAGCACTGAAGCTTTCTTT,CASSELGARSTEAFF
TRBV29-1,.,.,TRBJ1-2,TGCAGCGTTGAAGGGACATCCCTAGGTGGCTACACCTTC,CSVEGTSLGGYTF
TRBV11-1,.,.,TRBJ2-7,TGTGCCAGCAGCTTAAACAGGGTTAATCGCTACGAGCAGTACTTC,CASSLNRVNRYEQYF
TRBV29-1,.,.,TRBJ1-2,TGCAGCGAGAGTGGCTACACCTTC,CSESGYTF
TRBV2,.,.,TRBJ1-4,TGTGCCAGCAGGCCGGGACCCTCGGGTGAAAAACTGTTTTTT,CASRPGPSGEKLFF
TRBV15,.,.,TRBJ1-5,TGTGCCACCAGCAGAGGTGGTCTTCAGGATCAGCCCCAGCATTTT,CATSRGGLQDQPQHF
TRBV7-9,.,.,TRBJ2-3,TGTGCCAGCAGCTTCATAACAGCAGATACGCAGTATTTT,CASSFITADTQYF
TRBV5-4,.,TRBD2,TRBJ2-5,TGTGCCAGCAGCCTAGCGGCCCCCTACCAAGAGACCCAGTACTTC,CASSLAAPYQETQYF
TRBV25-1,.,.,TRBJ1-6,TGTGCCAGCAGCCCAGGGGCTCAGGGTTCACCCCTCCACTTT,CASSPGAQGSPLHF
TRBV15,.,TRBD1,TRBJ1-1,TGTGCCACCAGCGGGTGGACAGGAGGGAAATCTGAAGCTTTCTTT,CATSGWTGGKSEAFF
TRBV18,.,.,TRBJ1-5,TGTGCCAGCTCACCACCGGGAAATCAGCCCCAGCATTTT,CASSPPGNQPQHF
TRBV29-1,.,TRBD2,TRBJ2-7,TGCAGCGCCGTGCTGGGACTAGCAGGCGAGCAGTACTTC,CSAVLGLAGEQYF
TRBV30,many,.,TRBJ2-3,TGTGCCTGCTTCAAAGGCACAGATACGCAGTATTTT,CACFKGTDTQYF
TRBV4-1,few,TRBD1,TRBJ1-4,TGCGCCAGCAGCCAGGGACCGACAGGGCTCAATGAAAAACTGTTTTTT,CASSQGPTGLNEKLFF
TRBV5-1,few,TRBD1,TRBJ2-5,TGCGCCAGCAGCGTTACAGGGGAGGAGACCCAGTACTTC,CASSVTGEETQYF
TRBV15,.,.,TRBJ2-6,TGTGCCACCAGCCTCTCTGGGGCCAACGTCCTGACTTTC,CATSLSGANVLTF
TRBV6-5,.,.,TRBJ2-7,TGTGCCAGCAGTTACGACGCAGTCTCCTACGAGCAGTACTTC,CASSYDAVSYEQYF
TRBV9,.,TRBD2,TRBJ2-5,TGTGCCAGCAGCCAAGATAGCGGGCAAGAGACCCAGTACTTC,CASSQDSGQETQYF
TRBV4-2,few,.,TRBJ1-4,TGTGCCAGCAGGCTGTCCGGAGGAGAAGAAAAACTGTTTTTT,CASRLSGGEEKLFF
TRBV5-1,.,TRBD1,TRBJ1-6,TGCGCCAGCAGCGTCCCGGGACAGGGTCCCCTCCACTTT,CASSVPGQGPLHF
TRBV30,.,.,TRBJ1-3,TGTGCCTGGAGTATAAAACAGGGTCTCGGAAACACCATATATTTT,CAWSIKQGLGNTIYF
TRBV7-2,many,.,TRBJ2-7,TGTGCCAGCAGCTTACGCGGTTTGGGCTACGAGCAGTACTTC,CASSLRGLGYEQYF
TRBV9,.,.,TRBJ1-2,TGTGCCAGCAGCTCAGACGAGACGGGCTACACCTTC,CASSSDETGYTF
TRBV6-6,.,.,TRBJ2-1,TGTGCCAGCAGTTACTCGGGTGAGCAGTTCTTC,CASSYSGEQFF
TRBV29-1,.,.,TRBJ1-1,TGCAGCGTTGGACGGAAGAACACTGAAGCTTTCTTT,CSVGRKNTEAFF
TRBV6-6,few,.,TRBJ1-2,TGTGCCAGCAGTTGGGCGGGGAACTATGGCTACACCTTC,CASSWAGNYGYTF
TRBV29-1,.,.,TRBJ2-2,TGCAGCGTTGATTCCCGGGGAAACACCGGGGAGCTGTTTTTT,CSVDSRGNTGELFF
TRBV5-1,.,.,TRBJ2-7,TGCGCCAGCAGCTTAACAGGGCCCTACGAGCAGTACTTC,CASSLTGPYEQYF
TRBV30,.,.,TRBJ2-4,TGTGCCTGGAGTGTAAAAGGAGGCAAAAACATTCAGTACTTC,CAWSVKGGKNIQYF
TRBV30,.,TRBD2,TRBJ2-1,TGTGCCTGGGTCCGACTAGCGGGGAGGCAGCAGTTCTTC,CAWVRLAGRQQFF